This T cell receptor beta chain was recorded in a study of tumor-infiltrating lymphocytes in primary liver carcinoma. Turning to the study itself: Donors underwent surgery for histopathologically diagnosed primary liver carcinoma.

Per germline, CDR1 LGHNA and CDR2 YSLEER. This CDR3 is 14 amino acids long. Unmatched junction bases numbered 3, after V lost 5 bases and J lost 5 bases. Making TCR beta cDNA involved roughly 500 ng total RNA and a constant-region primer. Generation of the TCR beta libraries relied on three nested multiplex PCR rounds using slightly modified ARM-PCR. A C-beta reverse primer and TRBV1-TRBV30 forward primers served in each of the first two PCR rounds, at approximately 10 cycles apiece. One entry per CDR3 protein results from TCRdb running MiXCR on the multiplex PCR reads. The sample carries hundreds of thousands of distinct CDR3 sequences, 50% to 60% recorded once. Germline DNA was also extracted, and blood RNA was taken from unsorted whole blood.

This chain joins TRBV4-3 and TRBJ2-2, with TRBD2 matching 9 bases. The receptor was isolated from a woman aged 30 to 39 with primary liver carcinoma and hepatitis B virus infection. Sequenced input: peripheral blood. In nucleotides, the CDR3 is TGCGCCAGCAGCGAGGGACTAGCTACCGGGGAGCTGTTTTTT. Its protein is CASSEGLATGELFF.